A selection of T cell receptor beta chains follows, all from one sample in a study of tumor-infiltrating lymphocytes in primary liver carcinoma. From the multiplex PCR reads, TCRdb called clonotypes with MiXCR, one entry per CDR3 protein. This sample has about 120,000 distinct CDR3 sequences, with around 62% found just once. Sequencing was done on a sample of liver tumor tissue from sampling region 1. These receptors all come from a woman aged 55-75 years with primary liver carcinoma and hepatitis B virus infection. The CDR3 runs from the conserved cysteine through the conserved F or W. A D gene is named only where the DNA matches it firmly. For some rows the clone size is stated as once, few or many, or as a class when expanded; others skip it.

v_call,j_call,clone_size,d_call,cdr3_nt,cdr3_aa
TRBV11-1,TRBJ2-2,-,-,TGTGCCAGCGGAAGCTCATTTGCGGACACCGGGGAGCTGTTTTTT,CASGSSFADTGELFF
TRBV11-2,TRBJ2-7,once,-,TGTGCCAGCGGTCATGAGACATCGACAGGTTTCGGCTACGAGCAGTACTTC,CASGHETSTGFGYEQYF
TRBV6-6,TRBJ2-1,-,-,TGTGCCAGCAGGCCGGCGAGCTCAAACAACGAGCAGTTCTTC,CASRPASSNNEQFF
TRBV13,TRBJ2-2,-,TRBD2,TGTGCCAGCAGATTCGGGACTAGCCCCGGCGGTGAGCTGTCTTTT,CASRFGTSPGGELSF
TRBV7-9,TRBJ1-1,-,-,TGTGTCAGCAGCTTCGGGGGAGGCACTGAAGCTTTCTTT,CVSSFGGGTEAFF
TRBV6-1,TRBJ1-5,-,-,TGTACCAGCAGTGAAGCGGCCGGGGCATCTCAGACCCAGCATTTT,CTSSEAAGASQTQHF
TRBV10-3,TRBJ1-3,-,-,TGTGCCATCTCCCGGAACAGAGGATTGAGTAACACCATATATTTT,CAISRNRGLSNTIYF
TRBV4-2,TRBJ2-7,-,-,TGTGCCAGCATCCAAGATGGGAGTGGATCCCCCCACGAGCAGTACTTC,CASIQDGSGSPHEQYF
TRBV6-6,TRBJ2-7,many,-,TGTGCCAGCACCCAGGGGTTGGGTCCCTACGAGCAGTACTTC,CASTQGLGPYEQYF
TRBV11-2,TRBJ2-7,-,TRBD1,TGTGCCAACAGCCAGACAGGGGTCACCTACGAGCAGTACTTC,CANSQTGVTYEQYF
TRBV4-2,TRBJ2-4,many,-,TGTGCCAGCAGCCAATCCTACACAACAGGGACAGCCAAAAACATTCAGTACTTC,CASSQSYTTGTAKNIQYF
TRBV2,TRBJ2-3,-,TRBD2,TGTGCCAGCAGGTTAGCGGGAGGGCCCACAGATACGCAGTATTTT,CASRLAGGPTDTQYF
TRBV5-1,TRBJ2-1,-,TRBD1,TGCGCCAGCAGCGCATCGGGACAGACGTACAATGAGCAGTTCTTC,CASSASGQTYNEQFF
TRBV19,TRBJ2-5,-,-,TGTGCCAGTAGCAAACGAACCACCGGGACTGGGGAGACCCAGTACTTC,CASSKRTTGTGETQYF
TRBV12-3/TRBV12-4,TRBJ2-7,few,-,TGTGCCAGCAGCTATGGGTCCGGGGACAAGGCCGAGCAGTACTTC,CASSYGSGDKAEQYF
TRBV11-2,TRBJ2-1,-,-,TGTGCCTGCAGCTTAGGGGGGACAAGTTACAATGAGCAGTTTTTC,CACSLGGTSYNEQFF
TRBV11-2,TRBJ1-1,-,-,TGTGCTAGCAGCTTACGGGTTAACACTGAGGCTTTCTTT,CASSLRVNTEAFF
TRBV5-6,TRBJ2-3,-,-,TGTGCCAGCAGCCCCACACCAAATAGCAATCAGCCCCAGTATTTT,CASSPTPNSNQPQYF
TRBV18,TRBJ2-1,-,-,TGTGCCAGCACACCACAAGGTTGGCTCGATGAGCAGTTCTTC,CASTPQGWLDEQFF
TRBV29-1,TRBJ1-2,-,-,TGCAGCGTTACCCGGGAGGCGGGCGCTCGCGGCTACACCTTC,CSVTREAGARGYTF
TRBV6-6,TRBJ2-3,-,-,TGTGCCAGCAGTTTGACAGTGGTAAATGCACAGTATTTT,CASSLTVVNAQYF
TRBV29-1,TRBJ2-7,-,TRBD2,TGCAGCGTTCCCCTAGGGGCTAGCGGGTACGAGCAGTACTTC,CSVPLGASGYEQYF
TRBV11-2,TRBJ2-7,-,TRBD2,TGTGCCAGCAGCCGTGCCGGACTAGCGGCCTACGAGCAGTACTTC,CASSRAGLAAYEQYF
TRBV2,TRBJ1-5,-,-,TGTGCCAGCAGTGAAGGAGGTTTCGGTCAGCCCCAACTTTTT,CASSEGGFGQPQLF
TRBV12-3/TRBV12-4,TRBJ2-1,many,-,TGTGCCAGCAGTTTGTTAACTTCCAATGAGCAGTTCTTC,CASSLLTSNEQFF
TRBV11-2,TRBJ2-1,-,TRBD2,TGTGCCAGCAGTCCCGCGCGGGGGGCTCATGAGCAGTTCTTC,CASSPARGAHEQFF
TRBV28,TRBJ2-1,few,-,TGTGCCAGCAGTACCAGTTTTGACTTCGGGGACTCATACAATGAGCAGTTCTTC,CASSTSFDFGDSYNEQFF
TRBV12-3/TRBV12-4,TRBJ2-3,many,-,TGTGCCAGCAGTTTAATGGGGGGCATAGGAGATACGCAGTATTTT,CASSLMGGIGDTQYF
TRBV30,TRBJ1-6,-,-,TGTGCCTGGTGCAGGGTGACTTCACCCCTCCACTTT,CAWCRVTSPLHF
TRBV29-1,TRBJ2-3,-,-,TGCAGCATTGAAGCTGGAGGTGCAGATACGCAGTATTTT,CSIEAGGADTQYF
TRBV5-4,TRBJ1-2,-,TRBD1,TGTGCCAGCAGCTGGGACAGGGACAACTATGGCTACACCTTC,CASSWDRDNYGYTF
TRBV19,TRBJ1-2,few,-,TGTGCCAGTAGTATCGGGGAAGGCTACACCTTC,CASSIGEGYTF
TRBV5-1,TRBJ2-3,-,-,TGCGCCAGCAGCTTTATGCTTGACGTTAACCATGGTACGCAGTATTTT,CASSFMLDVNHGTQYF
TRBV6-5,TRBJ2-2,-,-,TGTGCCAGCAAGTCGTATAACACCGGGGAGCTGTTTTTC,CASKSYNTGELFF
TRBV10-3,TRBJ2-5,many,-,TGTGCCATCAGTGCAGGACCCCAAGAGACCCAGTACTTC,CAISAGPQETQYF
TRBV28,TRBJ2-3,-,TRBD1,TGTGCCAGCAGTTCCCCAGGGACAGCACGCACAGATACGCAGTATTTT,CASSSPGTARTDTQYF
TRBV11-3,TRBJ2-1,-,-,TGTGCCAGCAGCTTAAGAACTAGTGGGAAGCTTGAGCAATTCTTC,CASSLRTSGKLEQFF
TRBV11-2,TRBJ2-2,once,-,TGTGTCAGCAGCTTACAACCGAACACCGGGGAGCTGTTTTTT,CVSSLQPNTGELFF
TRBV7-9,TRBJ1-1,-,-,TGTGCCAGCAGCTTGCAAGCAGGCCTCACTGAAGCTTTCTTT,CASSLQAGLTEAFF
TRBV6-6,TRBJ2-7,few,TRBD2,TGTGCCAGCAGTACCACTAGCGGGAGGGCCTCGAGCTCCTACGAGCAGTACTTC,CASSTTSGRASSSYEQYF
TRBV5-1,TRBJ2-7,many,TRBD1,TGCGCCAGCAGCGCACAAACCAGCGACAGGGCTTACGAGCAGTACTTC,CASSAQTSDRAYEQYF
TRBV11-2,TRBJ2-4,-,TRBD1,TGTGCCAGCAGCATACGGACAGGGGATGTAAACATTCAGTACTTC,CASSIRTGDVNIQYF